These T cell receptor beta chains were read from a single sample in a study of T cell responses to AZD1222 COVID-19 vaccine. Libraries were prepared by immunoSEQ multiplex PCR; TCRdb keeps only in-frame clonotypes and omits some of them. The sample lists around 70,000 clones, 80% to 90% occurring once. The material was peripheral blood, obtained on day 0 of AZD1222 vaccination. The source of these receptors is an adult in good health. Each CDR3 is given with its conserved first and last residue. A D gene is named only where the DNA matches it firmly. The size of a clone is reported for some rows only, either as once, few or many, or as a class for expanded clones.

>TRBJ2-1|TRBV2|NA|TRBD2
TGTGCCAGCAGGGACGGACTAGCGGGAGAGCAGTTCTTC
CASRDGLAGEQFF
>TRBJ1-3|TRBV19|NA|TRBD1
TGTGCCACCAAGGCCCGTGGGACAGTTACTGGAAACACCATATATTTT
CATKARGTVTGNTIYF
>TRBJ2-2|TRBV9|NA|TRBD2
TGTGCCAGCAGCGTAGGCGGGGGAGGGTCCGGGGAGCTGTTTTTT
CASSVGGGGSGELFF
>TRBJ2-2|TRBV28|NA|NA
TGTGCCAGCAAGAGAGGTAGCGGCGTGAACACCGGGGAGCTGTTTTTT
CASKRGSGVNTGELFF
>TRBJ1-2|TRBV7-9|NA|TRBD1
TGTGCCAGCAGCCCCGGGGAAGGGGGCAATGGCTACACCTTC
CASSPGEGGNGYTF
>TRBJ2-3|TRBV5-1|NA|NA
TGCGCCAGCAGCTTGGTATTCGAGTCTAGCACAGATACGCAGTATTTT
CASSLVFESSTDTQYF
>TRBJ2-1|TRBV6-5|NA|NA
TGTGCCAGCAGTTACTCGAGGTCTGGTTACAATGAGCAGTTCTTC
CASSYSRSGYNEQFF
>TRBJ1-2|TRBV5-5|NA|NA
TGTGCCAGCCTGGAAGGGGGAGAGAGTATCTTCGGCTACACCTTC
CASLEGGESIFGYTF
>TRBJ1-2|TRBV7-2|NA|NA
TGTGCCAGCAGCTTAGCAGTTGTTGGCGTCCGAAATTGGGGCTACACCTTC
CASSLAVVGVRNWGYTF
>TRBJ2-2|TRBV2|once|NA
TGTGCCAGCAGTGGAGGCGTTGGTGGGGAGCTGTTTTTT
CASSGGVGGELFF
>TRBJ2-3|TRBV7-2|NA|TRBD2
TGTGCCAGCAGCTTTCCAAGCGGGGGGTATAGCACAGATACGCAGTATTTT
CASSFPSGGYSTDTQYF
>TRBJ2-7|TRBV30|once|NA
TGTGCCTGGGAAGGGGACGCCTACGAGCAGTACTTC
CAWEGDAYEQYF
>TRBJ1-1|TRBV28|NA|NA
TGTGCCAGCAGTTTAATTTCCGCCAGGGCACACACTGAAGCTTTCTTT
CASSLISARAHTEAFF
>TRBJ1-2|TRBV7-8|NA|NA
TGTGCCAGCAGCTTACTTAAGCGGGCGGAGAGTGGCTACACCTTC
CASSLLKRAESGYTF
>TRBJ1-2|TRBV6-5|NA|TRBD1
TGTGCCAGCAGTAAACAGGGGACTAACTATGGCTACACCTTC
CASSKQGTNYGYTF
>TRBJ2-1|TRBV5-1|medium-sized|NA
TGCGCCAGCAGCTTGGAGGGGAGCTCCTACAATGAGCAGTTCTTC
CASSLEGSSYNEQFF
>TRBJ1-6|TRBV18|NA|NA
TGTGCCAGCTCACCACCGTTTTATTCACCCCTCCACTTT
CASSPPFYSPLHF
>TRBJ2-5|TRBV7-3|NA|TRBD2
TGTGCCAGCAGCCGATTGGCGGGAGATGTCCAAGAGACCCAGTACTTC
CASSRLAGDVQETQYF
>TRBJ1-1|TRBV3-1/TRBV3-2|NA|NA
TGTGCCAGCAGCCAAGGACGCCTATCGGCTTTCTTT
CASSQGRLSAFF
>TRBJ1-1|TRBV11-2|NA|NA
TGTGCCAGCAGCTTAGATCGGGCAGGCCCGAACACTGAAGCTTTCTTT
CASSLDRAGPNTEAFF